The 19 T cell receptor beta chains below come from one sample, sequenced in a study of blood T cell repertoires in COVID-19. Method: immunoSEQ multiplex PCR; TCRdb's copy keeps in-frame clones and lacks some. The table has 200,000 to 250,000 clones, approximately 85% seen once. Sequenced: peripheral blood. These receptors originate from a man between 45 and 60 years old with COVID-19, enrolled during active disease.

This rearrangement joins TRBV19 to TRBJ1-2, with D possibly TRBD1 on 6 matching bases. CDR3 length equals 14 residues. The germline V gene encodes CDR1 LNHDA and CDR2 SQIVND (reference sequence). The V and J ends lost 1 base and 4 bases respectively, with 10 bases between them. The CDR3 loop is CASSIGTARYGYTF. The CDR3 DNA reads as TGTGCCAGTAGTATAGGGACAGCCCGCTATGGCTACACCTTC.

This rearrangement joins TRBV7-9 to TRBJ1-2; D possibly corresponds to TRBD1 (5 bases). This CDR3 region has 14 residues. From germline, CDR1 is SEHNR and CDR2 FQNEAQ (reference sequence). V lost 5 bases and J 3 bases, leaving 13 bases between the germline ends. The CDR3 here is CASSLPQAYYGYTF. CDR3 sequence (DNA): TGTGCCAGCAGCCTTCCACAGGCATACTATGGCTACACCTTC.

The V call is TRBV28, the J call TRBJ1-5; 9 bases fit TRBD1. V was pared by 4 bases and J by 1 base, with 2 bases of the junction left unmatched. This CDR3 is 15 amino acids long. Germline CDR1 and CDR2: MDHEN and SYDVKM. CDR3 coding DNA: TGTGCCAGCAGTTGGACAGGGGCGAGCAATCAGCCCCAGCATTTT. Translating it yields CASSWTGASNQPQHF.

This clone was detected once. The rearrangement links TRBV5-8 to TRBJ1-5; the D is unclear. V lost 0 bases to trimming and J lost 4 bases, with 8 bases between them. CDR3 size: 14 residues. CDR1 and CDR2 (germline): SGHTS, YDEGEE. CDR3: CASSLGGMNQPQHF. The CDR3 DNA reads TGTGCCAGCAGCTTGGGAGGGATGAATCAGCCCCAGCATTTT. The whole variable domain, remainder taken from reference TRBV5-8 and TRBJ1-5, is EAGVTQSPTHLIKTRGQQATLRCSPISGHTSVYWYQQALGLGLQFLLWYDEGEERNRGNFPPRFSGRQFPNYSSELNVNALELEDSALYLCASSLGGMNQPQHFGDGTRLSIL.

CDR3 coding DNA: TGTGCCAGCAGTTTGTACATCGGGACTAACTACGAGCAGTACTTC. Amino acids: CASSLYIGTNYEQYF. The chain employs TRBV7-8 and TRBJ2-7, with 7 positions matching TRBD2. The CDR3 covers 15 residues. Germline CDR1 SGHVS, CDR2 FQNEAQ. The V and J ends lost 6 bases and 3 bases, in that order; junction bases with no gene match: 11. Using reference TRBV7-8 and TRBJ2-7 for the parts outside the CDR3, the full variable domain is GAGVSQSPRYKVAKRGQDVALRCDPISGHVSLFWYQQALGQGPEFLTYFQNEAQLDKSGLPSDRFFAERPEGSVSTLKIQRTQQEDSAVYLCASSLYIGTNYEQYFGPGTRLTVT.

This clone was counted once. V and J are TRBV5-4 and TRBJ2-7, with 7 bases lining up with TRBD2. The CDR3 consists of 15 residues. Germline values: CDR1 SGHNT, CDR2 YYREEE (reference sequence). The trim removed 4 bases at V and 1 base at J, leaving 8 bases unmatched. The CDR3 here is CASSTGGGGSYEQYF. CDR3 DNA sequence: TGTGCCAGCAGCACTGGTGGGGGGGGATCCTACGAGCAGTACTTC.

The CDR3 region has the DNA TGTGCCAGCAGCTTAGGCGGGGGTCTAAGCTCCTACAATGAGCAGTTCTTC. Residues: CASSLGGGLSSYNEQFF. The chain uses TRBV11-2 and TRBJ2-1; TRBD2 aligns across 7 bases. Germline CDR1 reads SGHAT; CDR2 reads FQNNGV. V lost 1 base and J lost 0; bases outside the gene matches: 6. The length of the CDR3 is 17 residues.

This sequence joins TRBV9 and TRBJ1-2; D is possibly TRBD1 (6 bases). CDR3 length equals 14 residues. V was cut by 0 bases and J by 10 bases, with 16 bases left in between. Per the germline V gene, CDR1 is SGDLS and CDR2 is YYNGEE. The chain's CDR3 is CASSVVSGDMVYTF. CDR3 DNA sequence: TGTGCCAGCAGCGTAGTATCAGGGGATATGGTCTACACCTTC.

This rearrangement joins TRBV27 to TRBJ1-2, with D perhaps matching TRBD1 (6 bases). Germline CDR1 and CDR2: MNHEY and SMNVEV (reference sequence). Trimming left V 5 bases short and J 8 bases short, with 12 bases between. The CDR3 loop spans 12 amino acids. Here the CDR3 DNA reads TGTGCCAGCAGTAAAACAGGGCTCGGCTACACCTTC. Protein: CASSKTGLGYTF.

This clone was observed a few times. The rearrangement joins TRBV28 to TRBJ1-3; possible D gene TRBD1, 6 bases. From germline, CDR1 is MDHEN and CDR2 SYDVKM. The CDR3 has 14 amino acids. The ends were cut back, 3 bases at V and 4 bases at J, with 10 bases in the middle. The CDR3 nucleotides read TGTGCCAGCAGTTTCGGGGGGCAAGGAAACACCATATATTTT. This encodes CASSFGGQGNTIYF.

The chain links TRBV7-6 to TRBJ1-6; TRBD1 matches at 11 bases. Germline values: CDR1 SGHVS, CDR2 FNYEAQ. The trim removed 3 bases at V and 0 bases at J, leaving 4 bases unmatched. CDR3 size: 18 residues. Here the CDR3 reads CASSFRDRGSSYNSPLHF. DNA for the CDR3: TGTGCCAGCAGCTTCCGGGACAGGGGGAGCTCCTATAATTCACCCCTCCACTTT.

The gene calls are TRBV6-6 and TRBJ2-7, with D maybe TRBD1 (5 bases). With 0 bases removed from V and 7 bases from J, the gap between germline ends came to 7 bases. Germline V gene lookup returns CDR1 MNHNY and CDR2 SVGAGI (reference sequence). The length of the CDR3 is 12 residues. The CDR3 nucleotides are TGTGCCAGCAGTTACTCGGGGCGGGAGCAGTACTTC. The encoded protein is CASSYSGREQYF.

This clone was detected only a few times. The chain joins TRBV5-1 to TRBJ1-3; TRBD1 agrees at 10 bases. V was pared by 4 bases and J by 4 bases, with 5 bases of the junction left unmatched. Germline V gives CDR1 SGHRS, CDR2 YFSETQ. The CDR3 is made up of 15 amino acids. CDR3 nucleotides: TGCGCCAGCAGCCGGGGACAGGGGTACGGAAACACCATATATTTT. Encoded protein: CASSRGQGYGNTIYF.

This clone was seen repeatedly, ten times or more. This sequence joins TRBV27 and TRBJ2-2; TRBD2 aligns across 8 bases. CDR1 is MNHEY and CDR2 is SMNVEV in the germline V gene (reference sequence). This CDR3 comprises 15 residues. Trimming at V came to 0 bases and at J to 7 bases, leaving 4 bases not matched to a gene. CDR3 region: CASSLSRTSHGELFF. The DNA for the CDR3 is TGTGCCAGCAGTTTATCCCGGACTAGCCACGGGGAGCTGTTTTTT.

The chain joins TRBV4-1 to TRBJ1-4, with D perhaps matching TRBD1 (5 bases). Trimming stripped 1 base from V and 7 bases from J, with 16 bases between. This CDR3 region has 16 residues. CDR1 is MGHRA and CDR2 is YSYEKL in the germline V gene. The CDR3 sequence is CASSQAQGISVEKLFF. The CDR3 DNA reads as TGCGCCAGCAGCCAAGCCCAGGGAATATCCGTTGAAAAACTGTTTTTT.

This clone has a single count. This chain links TRBV7-9 with TRBJ1-6; 10 bases are shared with TRBD1. CDR3 length equals 17 residues. J was trimmed by 11 bases and V by 2 bases; bases with no gene match: 12. Per the germline V gene, CDR1 is SEHNR and CDR2 is FQNEAQ (reference sequence). CDR3 bases: TGTGCCAGCAGCTTATTCCTTGGACAGGGGGGAGGAACACCCCTCCACTTT. Protein: CASSLFLGQGGGTPLHF.

The chain links TRBV5-1 to TRBJ1-6; maybe TRBD1 (6 bases). The CDR3 is made up of 15 amino acids. Trimming removed 0 bases from V and 7 bases from J, with 11 bases in between. Germline loops: CDR1 SGHRS, CDR2 YFSETQ. This chain's CDR3 is CASSLAGTINSPLHF. CDR3 nucleotide sequence: TGCGCCAGCAGCTTGGCGGGGACAATCAATTCACCCCTCCACTTT.

This chain uses TRBV6-2 or TRBV6-3 with TRBJ1-1; D call uncertain. The CDR3 loop spans 15 amino acids. Trimming took off 3 bases at V and 1 base at J, with 12 bases between the two ends. Germline-derived CDR1 and CDR2 are MNHEY and SVGEGT. The CDR3 region has the DNA TGTGCCAGCAGTTATTCTTTCGGAGGGAACACTGAAGCTTTCTTT. Encoded protein: CASSYSFGGNTEAFF.

V is TRBV4-1 and J is TRBJ1-1; D perhaps matches TRBD1 (5 bases). The V gene lost 7 bases and the J gene lost 1 base, with 19 bases spanning the gap. Germline values: CDR1 MGHRA, CDR2 YSYEKL. The CDR3 covers 16 residues. The CDR3 bases are TGCGCCAGCAATCGAGCAACCTTAGGGGAGAACACTGAAGCTTTCTTT. As protein: CASNRATLGENTEAFF.